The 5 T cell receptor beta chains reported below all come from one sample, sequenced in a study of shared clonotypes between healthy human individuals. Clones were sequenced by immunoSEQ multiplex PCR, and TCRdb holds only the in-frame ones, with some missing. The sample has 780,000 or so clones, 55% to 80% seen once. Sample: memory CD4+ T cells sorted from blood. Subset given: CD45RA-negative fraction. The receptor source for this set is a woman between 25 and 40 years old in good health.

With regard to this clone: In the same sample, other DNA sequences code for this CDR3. The CDR3, as DNA: TGCGCCAGCAGTGAATCAGGGGACACTGAAGCTTTCTTT. Amino acid sequence: CASSESGDTEAFF. The chain uses TRBV10-1 and TRBJ1-1, with D possibly matching TRBD1 (6 bases). Germline assignment: CDR1 WNHNN and CDR2 SYGVQD (reference sequence). The CDR3 totals 13 residues. The ends were cut back, 3 bases at V and 3 bases at J, with 8 bases in the middle.

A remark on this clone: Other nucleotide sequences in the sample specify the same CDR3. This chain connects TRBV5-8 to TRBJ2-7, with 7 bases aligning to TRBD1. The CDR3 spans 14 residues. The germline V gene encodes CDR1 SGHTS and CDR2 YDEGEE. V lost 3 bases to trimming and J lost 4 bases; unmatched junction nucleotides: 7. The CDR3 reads CASSSRQGAYEQYF. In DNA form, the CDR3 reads TGTGCCAGCAGCTCAAGACAGGGAGCTTACGAGCAGTACTTC. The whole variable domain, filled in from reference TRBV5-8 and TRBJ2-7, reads EAGVTQSPTHLIKTRGQQATLRCSPISGHTSVYWYQQALGLGLQFLLWYDEGEERNRGNFPPRFSGRQFPNYSSELNVNALELEDSALYLCASSSRQGAYEQYFGPGTRLTVT.

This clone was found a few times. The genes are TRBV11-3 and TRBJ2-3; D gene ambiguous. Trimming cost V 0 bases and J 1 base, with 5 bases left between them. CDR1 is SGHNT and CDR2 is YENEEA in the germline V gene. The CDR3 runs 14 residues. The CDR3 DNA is TGTGCCAGCAGCTTAGACAGACGCACAGATACGCAGTATTTT. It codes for CASSLDRRTDTQYF.

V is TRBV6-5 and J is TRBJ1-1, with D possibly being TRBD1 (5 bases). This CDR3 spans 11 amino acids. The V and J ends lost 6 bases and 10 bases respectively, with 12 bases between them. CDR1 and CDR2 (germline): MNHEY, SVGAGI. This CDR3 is CASRDPRGAFF. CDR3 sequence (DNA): TGTGCCAGCAGAGACCCGAGGGGAGCTTTCTTT.

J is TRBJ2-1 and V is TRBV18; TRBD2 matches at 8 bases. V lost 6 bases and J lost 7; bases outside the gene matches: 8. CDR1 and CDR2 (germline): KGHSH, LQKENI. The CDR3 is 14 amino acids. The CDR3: CASSTGTSHNEQFF. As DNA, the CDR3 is TGTGCCAGCTCTACCGGGACTAGTCATAATGAGCAGTTCTTC. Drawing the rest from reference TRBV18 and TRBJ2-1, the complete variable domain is NAGVMQNPRHLVRRRGQEARLRCSPMKGHSHVYWYRQLPEEGLKFMVYLQKENIIDESGMPKERFSAEFPKEGPSILRIQQVVRGDSAAYFCASSTGTSHNEQFFGPGTRLTVL.